These T cell receptor beta chains were read from a single sample in a study of blood T cell repertoires in COVID-19. Here immunoSEQ multiplex PCR was the method, and the copy in TCRdb shows in-frame clones only, minus some. This sample carries 100,000 to 150,000 clones, about 86% of them seen once, and the ten largest clones take 8.4%. Sequenced material: peripheral blood. These receptors originate from a woman aged 55-70 years with active or convalescent COVID-19. CDR3s include the opening cysteine and the closing phenylalanine or tryptophan. D genes are given only for firm matches.

v_gene,j_gene,d_gene,CDR3aa,CDR3nt
TRBV6-4,TRBJ2-3,TRBD2,CASSAERGGTDTQYF,TGTGCCAGCAGTGCGGAGCGGGGGGGCACAGATACGCAGTATTTT
TRBV4-1,TRBJ2-5,.,CASSQGQVQETQYF,TGCGCCAGCAGCCAAGGGCAAGTCCAAGAGACCCAGTACTTC
TRBV7-8,TRBJ1-4,.,CASSYGSREGIGKLFF,TGTGCCAGCAGCTATGGTTCCAGGGAGGGTATAGGAAAACTGTTTTTT
TRBV4-1,TRBJ1-2,TRBD1,CASSQVLGQGADYTF,TGCGCCAGCAGCCAAGTATTGGGACAGGGGGCGGACTACACCTTC
TRBV6-6,TRBJ1-4,.,CASTETGSRGEKLFF,TGTGCCAGCACCGAGACAGGCTCCCGGGGTGAAAAACTGTTTTTT
TRBV6-5,TRBJ2-3,TRBD2,CASWSGITSTDTQYF,TGTGCCAGCTGGAGCGGGATCACTAGCACAGATACGCAGTATTTT
TRBV28,TRBJ1-6,.,CASSSGGSPLHF,TGTGCCAGCAGTTCCGGGGGTTCACCCCTCCACTTT
TRBV5-1,TRBJ1-2,TRBD1,CASSLEGQGIDGYTF,TGCGCCAGCAGCTTGGAGGGACAGGGAATAGACGGCTACACCTTC
TRBV25-1,TRBJ1-1,TRBD1,CASSLRDRAEAFF,TGTGCCAGCAGTTTGCGGGACAGGGCTGAAGCTTTCTTT
TRBV5-1,TRBJ2-3,.,CASRGKLGRSDTQYF,TGCGCCAGCAGGGGAAAACTAGGTCGCTCAGATACGCAGTATTTT
TRBV30,TRBJ2-1,.,CASRQIAALFF,TGTGCGTCGAGACAGATTGCCGCATTGTTCTTC
TRBV28,TRBJ2-1,TRBD2,CASSPQIAGGYNEQFF,TGTGCCAGCAGTCCCCAAATCGCGGGAGGCTACAATGAGCAGTTCTTC
TRBV5-5,TRBJ1-6,TRBD1,CASSPRQGNNSPLHF,TGTGCCAGCAGCCCGAGACAGGGGAATAATTCACCCCTCCACTTT
TRBV6-5,TRBJ1-2,.,CASSRSTDNYGYTF,TGTGCCAGCAGTCGTTCGACAGATAACTATGGCTACACCTTC
TRBV28,TRBJ1-2,.,CASSHQKSNYGYTF,TGTGCCAGCAGTCACCAGAAATCTAACTATGGCTACACCTTC